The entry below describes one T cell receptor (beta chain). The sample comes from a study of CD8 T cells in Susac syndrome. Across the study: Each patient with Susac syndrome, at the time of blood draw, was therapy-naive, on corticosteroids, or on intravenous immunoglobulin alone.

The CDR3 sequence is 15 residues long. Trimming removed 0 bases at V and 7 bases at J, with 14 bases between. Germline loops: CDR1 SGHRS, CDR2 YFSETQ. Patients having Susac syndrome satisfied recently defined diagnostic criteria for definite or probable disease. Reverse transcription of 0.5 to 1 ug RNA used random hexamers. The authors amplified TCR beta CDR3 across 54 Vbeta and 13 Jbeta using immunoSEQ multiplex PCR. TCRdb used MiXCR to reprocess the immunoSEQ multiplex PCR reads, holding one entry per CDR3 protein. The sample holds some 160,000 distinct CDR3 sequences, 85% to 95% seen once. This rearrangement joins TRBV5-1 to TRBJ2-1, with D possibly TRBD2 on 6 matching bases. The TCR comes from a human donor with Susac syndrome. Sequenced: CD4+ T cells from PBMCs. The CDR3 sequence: CASSLAPAGRNEQFF. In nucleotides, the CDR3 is TGCGCCAGCAGCTTGGCCCCGGCGGGGCGGAATGAGCAGTTCTTC.